This entry describes one T cell receptor (beta chain). This sample is part of a study of monozygotic twins with inflammatory bowel disease. TCRdb re-called the 5' RACE reads and catalogs CDR3 proteins one per entry, DNA excluded. The sample's table shows over 150,000 distinct CDR3 sequences. The length of the CDR3 is 13 residues. This chain connects TRBV12-3 or TRBV12-4 to TRBJ2-3. The receptor comes from a human donor with ulcerative colitis or Crohn's disease, or a healthy co-twin of an affected twin (not recorded which). The sample was blood. CDR3 loop: CASRAGNTDTQYF.